The clone carrying this T cell receptor (beta chain) was counted many times. The target antigen is unknown. The starting material, 2 million PBMCs stored at -80 C, gave rise to the unsorted libraries. The CDR3 runs 16 residues. The junction had 3 bases not matched to a gene; V was cut back by 0 bases and J by 1 base. CDR1 is SGHRS and CDR2 is YFSETQ in the germline V gene. This sample was taken from a study of neurological immune-mediated disorders. Study-wide findings and caveats: It was HTLV-1-associated myelopathy that showed the most TCR clonal expansion, while multiple sclerosis showed the least, falling below healthy controls. The absence of any CDR3 amino acid sequence shared by expanded clones across subjects suggests that repertoires were private in all groups.

With 10-nucleotide random UMIs, 5'RACE was used to make the cDNA. TCRdb reprocessed the 5' RACE reads via MiXCR and lists one record per CDR3 protein. The sample has roughly 67,000 distinct CDR3 sequences; under 5% are singletons. This clonotype originated in a man aged 45 to 65 with multiple sclerosis. The sequenced material came from PBMCs. This chain connects TRBV5-1 to TRBJ2-3, with 9 nucleotides matching TRBD1. The CDR3 nucleotides are TGCGCCAGCAGCTTGGAGGACAGGGGCGGCACAGATACGCAGTATTTT. It specifies CASSLEDRGGTDTQYF. The variable domain in full, completed from reference TRBV5-1 and TRBJ2-3, reads KAGVTQTPRYLIKTRGQQVTLSCSPISGHRSVSWYQQTPGQGLQFLFEYFSETQRNKGNFPGRFSGRQFSNSRSEMNVSTLELGDSALYLCASSLEDRGGTDTQYFGPGTRLTVL.